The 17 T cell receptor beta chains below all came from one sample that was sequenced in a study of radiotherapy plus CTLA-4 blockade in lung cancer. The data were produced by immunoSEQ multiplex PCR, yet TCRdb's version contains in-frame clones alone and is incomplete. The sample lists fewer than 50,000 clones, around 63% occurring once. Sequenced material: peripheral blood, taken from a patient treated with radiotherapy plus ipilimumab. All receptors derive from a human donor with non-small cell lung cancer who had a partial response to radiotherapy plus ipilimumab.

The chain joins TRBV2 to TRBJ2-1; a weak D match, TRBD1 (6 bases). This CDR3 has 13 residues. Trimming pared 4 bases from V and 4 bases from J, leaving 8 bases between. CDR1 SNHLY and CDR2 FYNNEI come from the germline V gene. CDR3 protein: CASSVQGYNEQFF. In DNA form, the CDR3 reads TGTGCCAGCAGTGTACAGGGATACAATGAGCAGTTCTTC.

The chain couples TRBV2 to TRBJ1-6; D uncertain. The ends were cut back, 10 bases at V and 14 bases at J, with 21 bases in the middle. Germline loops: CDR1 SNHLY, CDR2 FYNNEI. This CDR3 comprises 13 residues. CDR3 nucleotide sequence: TGTGCCACCAAGCCCGAATTTCTCCCCACCCTCCACTTT. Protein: CATKPEFLPTLHF.

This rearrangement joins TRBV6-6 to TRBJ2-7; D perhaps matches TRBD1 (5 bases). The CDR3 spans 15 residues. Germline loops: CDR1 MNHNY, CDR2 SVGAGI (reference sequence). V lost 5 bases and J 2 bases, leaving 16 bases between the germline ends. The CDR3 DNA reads TGTGCCAGCAGTCAGACCGACAGCCTTCCCTACGAGCAGTACTTC. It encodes CASSQTDSLPYEQYF.

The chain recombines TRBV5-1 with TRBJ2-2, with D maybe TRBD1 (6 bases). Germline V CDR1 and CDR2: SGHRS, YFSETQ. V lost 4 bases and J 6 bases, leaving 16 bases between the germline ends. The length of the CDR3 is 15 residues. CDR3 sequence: CASSPRQANAGELFF. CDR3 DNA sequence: TGCGCCAGCAGCCCCCGACAGGCAAATGCCGGGGAGCTGTTTTTT.

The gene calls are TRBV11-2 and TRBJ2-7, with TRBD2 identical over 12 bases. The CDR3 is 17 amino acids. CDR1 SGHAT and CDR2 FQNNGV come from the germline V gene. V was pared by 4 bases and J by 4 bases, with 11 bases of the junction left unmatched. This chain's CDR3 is CASSSTSGRGGWYEQYF. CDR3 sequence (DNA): TGTGCCAGCAGCTCGACTAGCGGGAGAGGTGGTTGGTACGAGCAGTACTTC.

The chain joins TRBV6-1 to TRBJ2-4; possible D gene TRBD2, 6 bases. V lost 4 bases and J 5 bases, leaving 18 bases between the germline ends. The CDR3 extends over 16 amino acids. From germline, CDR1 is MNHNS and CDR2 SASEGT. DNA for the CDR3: TGTGCCAGCAGTGTGCAGCCGGGACTCTCAGAAAACATTCAGTACTTC. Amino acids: CASSVQPGLSENIQYF.

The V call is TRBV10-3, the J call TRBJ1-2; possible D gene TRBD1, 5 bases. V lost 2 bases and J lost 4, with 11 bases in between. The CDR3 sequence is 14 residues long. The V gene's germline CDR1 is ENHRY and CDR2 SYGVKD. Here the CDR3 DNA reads TGTGCCATCAGTGAGAGCCAGGGCGCCTATGGCTACACCTTC. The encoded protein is CAISESQGAYGYTF.

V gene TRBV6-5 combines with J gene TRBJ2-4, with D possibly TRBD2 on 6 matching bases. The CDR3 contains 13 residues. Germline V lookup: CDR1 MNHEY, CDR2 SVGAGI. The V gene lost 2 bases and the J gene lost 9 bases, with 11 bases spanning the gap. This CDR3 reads CASSYGRDAIQYF. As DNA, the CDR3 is TGTGCCAGCAGTTACGGGCGGGATGCCATTCAGTACTTC.

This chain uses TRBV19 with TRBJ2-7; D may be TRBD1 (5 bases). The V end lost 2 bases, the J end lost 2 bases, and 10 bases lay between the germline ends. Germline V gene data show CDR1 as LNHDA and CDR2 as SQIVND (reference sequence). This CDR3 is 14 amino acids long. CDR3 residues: CASSIQGSTYEQYF. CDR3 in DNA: TGTGCCAGTAGTATACAGGGATCGACCTACGAGCAGTACTTC.

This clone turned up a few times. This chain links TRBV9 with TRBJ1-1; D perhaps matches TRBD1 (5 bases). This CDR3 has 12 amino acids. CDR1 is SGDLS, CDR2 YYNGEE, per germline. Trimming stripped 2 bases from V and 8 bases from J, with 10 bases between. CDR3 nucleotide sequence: TGTGCCAGCAGCGTTGGAGGGGACGAAGCTTTCTTT. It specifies CASSVGGDEAFF.

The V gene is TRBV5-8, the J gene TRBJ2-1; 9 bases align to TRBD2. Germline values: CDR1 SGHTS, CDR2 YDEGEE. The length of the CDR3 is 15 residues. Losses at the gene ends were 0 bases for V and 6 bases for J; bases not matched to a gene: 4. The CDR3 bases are TGTGCCAGCAGCTTGGGACTAGCGGCGTTCAATGAGCAGTTCTTC. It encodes CASSLGLAAFNEQFF.

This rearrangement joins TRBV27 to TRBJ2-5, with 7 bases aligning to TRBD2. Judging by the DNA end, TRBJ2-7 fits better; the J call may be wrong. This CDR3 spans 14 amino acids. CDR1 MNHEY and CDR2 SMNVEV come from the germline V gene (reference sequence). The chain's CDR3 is CASGRAGTPYEQYF. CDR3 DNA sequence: TGTGCCAGCGGCCGAGCGGGAACCCCCTACGAGCAGTACTTC.

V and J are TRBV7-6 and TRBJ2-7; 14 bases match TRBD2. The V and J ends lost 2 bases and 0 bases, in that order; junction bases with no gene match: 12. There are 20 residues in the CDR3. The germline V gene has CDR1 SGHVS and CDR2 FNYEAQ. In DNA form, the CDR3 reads TGTGCCAGCAGCTTACAGAGGGGACTAGCGGGAGTCCCATCCTCCTACGAGCAGTACTTC. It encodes CASSLQRGLAGVPSSYEQYF.

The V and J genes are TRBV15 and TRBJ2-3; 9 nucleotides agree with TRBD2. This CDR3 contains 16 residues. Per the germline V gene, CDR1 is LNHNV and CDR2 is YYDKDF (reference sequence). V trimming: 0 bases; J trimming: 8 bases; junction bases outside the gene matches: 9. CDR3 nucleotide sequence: TGTGCCACCAGCAGAGATCTTGGACTAGCGCGAGGTACGCAGTATTTT. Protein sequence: CATSRDLGLARGTQYF.

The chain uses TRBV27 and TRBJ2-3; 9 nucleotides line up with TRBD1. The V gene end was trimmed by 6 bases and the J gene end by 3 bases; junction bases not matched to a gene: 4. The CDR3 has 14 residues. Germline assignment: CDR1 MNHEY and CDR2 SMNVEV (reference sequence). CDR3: CASRRDRATDTQYF. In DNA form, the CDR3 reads TGTGCCAGCAGGAGGGACAGGGCGACAGATACGCAGTATTTT.

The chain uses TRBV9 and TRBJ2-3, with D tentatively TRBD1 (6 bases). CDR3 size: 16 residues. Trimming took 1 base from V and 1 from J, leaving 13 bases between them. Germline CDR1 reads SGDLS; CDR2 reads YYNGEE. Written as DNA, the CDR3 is TGTGCCAGCAGCGTATTCCAAGGGGGTGGCACAGATACGCAGTATTTT. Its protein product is CASSVFQGGGTDTQYF.

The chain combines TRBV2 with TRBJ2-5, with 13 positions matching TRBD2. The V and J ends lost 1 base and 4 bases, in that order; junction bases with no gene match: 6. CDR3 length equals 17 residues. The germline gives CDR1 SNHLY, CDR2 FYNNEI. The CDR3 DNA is TGTGCCAGCAGTGAAGGGACTAGCGGGAGAGGAAGAGAGACCCAGTACTTC. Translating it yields CASSEGTSGRGRETQYF.